The present TCR beta chain was sequenced within a study of blood T cell repertoires in COVID-19. Profiled with immunoSEQ multiplex PCR; TCRdb holds only in-frame clones, not every one. The sample has roughly 300,000 clones, roughly 93% seen once. Germline lookup yields CDR1 SGDLS and CDR2 YYNGEE. The CDR3 has 17 amino acids. V was clipped by 0 bases and J by 6 bases; unmatched bases: 8. The sequencing sample was made of PBMCs or T cells enriched from blood (not recorded which). This sequence originates from a middle-aged woman with acute COVID-19. V usage is TRBV9 and J usage is TRBJ2-3, with TRBD1 matching over 12 bases. CDR3 sequence: CASSVAQGQGARDTQYF. In nucleotides, the CDR3 is TGTGCCAGCAGCGTAGCACAGGGACAGGGGGCTCGGGATACGCAGTATTTT.